This entry features one TCR beta chain sequence. Trimming at V came to 5 bases and at J to 3 bases, leaving 12 bases not matched to a gene. CDR1 and CDR2 (germline): MDHEN, SYDVKM. The CDR3 sequence is 16 residues long. Enrolled through a virtual design, the participants were between roughly 18 and 100 years of age and came from about two dozen US areas. Using immunoSEQ multiplex PCR, the repertoire was profiled, and TCRdb retains in-frame clones only, with some absent. The table shows 350,000 or so clones, with more than 90% occurring only once. This sample is drawn from a study of blood T cell repertoires in COVID-19.

The sequencing sample was made of PBMCs or T cells enriched from blood (not recorded which). The receptor comes from a woman aged 25 to 39 who had recovered from COVID-19. This chain uses TRBV28 with TRBJ1-2, with 7 bases that match TRBD1. The CDR3 here is CASSHPSTGWYYGYTF. In nucleotides, the CDR3 is TGTGCCAGCAGTCACCCGTCGACAGGGTGGTACTATGGCTACACCTTC.